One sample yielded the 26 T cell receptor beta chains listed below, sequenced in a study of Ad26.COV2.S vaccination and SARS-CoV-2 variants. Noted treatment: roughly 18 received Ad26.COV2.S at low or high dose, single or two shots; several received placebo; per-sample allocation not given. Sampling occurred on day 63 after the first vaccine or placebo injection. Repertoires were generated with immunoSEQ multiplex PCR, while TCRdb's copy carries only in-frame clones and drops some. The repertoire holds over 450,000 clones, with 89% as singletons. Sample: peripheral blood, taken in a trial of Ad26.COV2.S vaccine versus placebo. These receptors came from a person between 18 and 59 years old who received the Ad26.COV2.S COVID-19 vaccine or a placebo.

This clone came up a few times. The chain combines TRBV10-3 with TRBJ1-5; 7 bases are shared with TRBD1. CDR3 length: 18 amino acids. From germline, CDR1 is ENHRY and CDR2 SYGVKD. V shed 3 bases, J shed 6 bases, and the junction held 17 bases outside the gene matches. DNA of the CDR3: TGTGCCATCAGTGATCCGGGCGACGACAGGGCCTCGGGTCAGCCCCAGCATTTT. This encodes CAISDPGDDRASGQPQHF.

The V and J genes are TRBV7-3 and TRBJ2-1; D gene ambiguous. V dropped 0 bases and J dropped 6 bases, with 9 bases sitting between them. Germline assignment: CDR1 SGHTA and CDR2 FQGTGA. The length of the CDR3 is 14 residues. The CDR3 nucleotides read TGTGCCAGCAGCTTAACCCCCCCATTCAATGAGCAGTTCTTC. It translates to CASSLTPPFNEQFF.

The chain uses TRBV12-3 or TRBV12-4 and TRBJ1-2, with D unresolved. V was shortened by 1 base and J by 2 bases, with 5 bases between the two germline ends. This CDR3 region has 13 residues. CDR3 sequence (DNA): TGTGCCAGCAGTTTAGACCTCAACTATGGCTACACCTTC. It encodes CASSLDLNYGYTF.

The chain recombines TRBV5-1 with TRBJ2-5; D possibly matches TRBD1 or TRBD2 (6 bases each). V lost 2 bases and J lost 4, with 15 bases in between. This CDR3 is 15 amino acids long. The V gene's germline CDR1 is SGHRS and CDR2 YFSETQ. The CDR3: CASSFLGAAGETQYF. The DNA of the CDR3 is TGCGCCAGCAGCTTTCTGGGGGCAGCGGGAGAGACCCAGTACTTC.

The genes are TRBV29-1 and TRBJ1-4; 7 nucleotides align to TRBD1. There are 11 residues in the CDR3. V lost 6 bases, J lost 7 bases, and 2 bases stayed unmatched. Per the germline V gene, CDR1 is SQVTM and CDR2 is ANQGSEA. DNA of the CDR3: TGCAGCGTACGGGACAGTGAAAAACTGTTTTTT. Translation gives CSVRDSEKLFF. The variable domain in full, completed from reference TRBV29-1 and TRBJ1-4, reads SAVISQKPSRDICQRGTSLTIQCQVDSQVTMMFWYRQQPGQSLTLIATANQGSEATYESGFVIDKFPISRPNLTFSTLTVSNMSPEDSSIYLCSVRDSEKLFFGSGTQLSVL.

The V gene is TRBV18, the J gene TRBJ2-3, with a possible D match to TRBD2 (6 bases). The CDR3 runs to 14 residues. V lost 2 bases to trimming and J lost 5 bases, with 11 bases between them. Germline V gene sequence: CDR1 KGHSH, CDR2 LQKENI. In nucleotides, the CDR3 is TGTGCCAGCTCACCAACGCTGGGAGGAGATACGCAGTATTTT. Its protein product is CASSPTLGGDTQYF.

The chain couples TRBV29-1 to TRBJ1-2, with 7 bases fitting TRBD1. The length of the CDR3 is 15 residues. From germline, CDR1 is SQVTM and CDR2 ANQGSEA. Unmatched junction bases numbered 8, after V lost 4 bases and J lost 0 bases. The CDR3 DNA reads TGCAGCGTTGCCTTCAGGGGGGAGACTAACTATGGCTACACCTTC. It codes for CSVAFRGETNYGYTF.

The CDR3 DNA reads TGTGCCAGCAGCCGAACCGGGACAGATACGCAGTATTTT. This encodes CASSRTGTDTQYF. This sequence joins TRBV5-4 and TRBJ2-3; D uncertain. CDR3 length equals 13 residues. V lost 4 bases and J 3 bases, leaving 9 bases between the germline ends. CDR1 and CDR2 from the germline V gene are SGHNT and YYREEE (reference sequence).

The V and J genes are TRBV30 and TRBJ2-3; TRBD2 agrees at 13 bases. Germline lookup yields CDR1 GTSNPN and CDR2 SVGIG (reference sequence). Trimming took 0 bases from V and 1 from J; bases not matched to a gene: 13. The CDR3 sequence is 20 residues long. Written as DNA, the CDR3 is TGTGCCTGGAGTGTAAGCAGGTTGACTAGCGGGAGGAGTCGCACAGATACGCAGTATTTT. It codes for CAWSVSRLTSGRSRTDTQYF.

CDR3 bases: TGTGCCACCTCAGACGATTACTATGGCTACACCTTC. Protein product: CATSDDYYGYTF. The chain employs TRBV24-1 and TRBJ1-2, with D hard to call. Germline-derived CDR1 and CDR2 are KGHDR and SFDVKD. V was cut by 9 bases and J by 3 bases, with 10 bases left in between. This CDR3 is 12 amino acids long.

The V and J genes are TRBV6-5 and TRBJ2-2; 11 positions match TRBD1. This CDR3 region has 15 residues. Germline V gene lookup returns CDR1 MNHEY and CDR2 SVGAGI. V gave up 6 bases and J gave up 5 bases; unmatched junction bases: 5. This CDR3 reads CASRGQGVRTGELFF. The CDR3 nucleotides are TGTGCCAGCAGGGGACAGGGGGTCCGTACCGGGGAGCTGTTTTTT.

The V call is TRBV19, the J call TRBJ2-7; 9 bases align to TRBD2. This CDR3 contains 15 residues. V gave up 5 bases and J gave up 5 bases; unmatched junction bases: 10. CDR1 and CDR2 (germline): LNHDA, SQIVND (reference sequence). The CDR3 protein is CASSLGGTSRHEQYF. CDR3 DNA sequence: TGTGCCAGTAGTCTAGGAGGGACTAGCAGGCACGAGCAGTACTTC.

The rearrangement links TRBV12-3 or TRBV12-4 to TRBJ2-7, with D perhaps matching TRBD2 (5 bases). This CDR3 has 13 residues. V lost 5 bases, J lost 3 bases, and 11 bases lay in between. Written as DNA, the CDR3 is TGTGCCAGCAGTGTACAAAGCGGCTACGAGCAGTACTTC. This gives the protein CASSVQSGYEQYF.

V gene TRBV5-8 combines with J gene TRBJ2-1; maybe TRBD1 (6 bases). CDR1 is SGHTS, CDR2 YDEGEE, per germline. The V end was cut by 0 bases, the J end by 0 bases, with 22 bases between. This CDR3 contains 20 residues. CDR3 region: CASSLGSGQRVDSSYNEQFF. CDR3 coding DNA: TGTGCCAGCAGCTTGGGGTCGGGCCAGAGGGTGGACAGCTCCTACAATGAGCAGTTCTTC.

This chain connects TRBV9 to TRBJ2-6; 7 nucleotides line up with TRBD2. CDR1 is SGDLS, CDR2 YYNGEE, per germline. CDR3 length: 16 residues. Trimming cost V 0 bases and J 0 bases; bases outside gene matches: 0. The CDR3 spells CASSVGEGSGANVLTF. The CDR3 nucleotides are TGTGCCAGCAGCGTAGGGGAGGGCTCTGGGGCCAACGTCCTGACTTTC.

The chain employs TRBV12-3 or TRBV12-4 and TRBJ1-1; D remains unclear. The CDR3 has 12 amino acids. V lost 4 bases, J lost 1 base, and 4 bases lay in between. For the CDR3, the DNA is TGTGCCAGCAGTTACGAGAACACTGAAGCTTTCTTT. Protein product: CASSYENTEAFF.

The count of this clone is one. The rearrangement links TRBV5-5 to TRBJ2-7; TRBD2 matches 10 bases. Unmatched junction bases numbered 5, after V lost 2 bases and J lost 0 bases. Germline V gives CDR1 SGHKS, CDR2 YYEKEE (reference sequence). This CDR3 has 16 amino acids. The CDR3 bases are TGTGCCAGCAGCTTATCCCGACTAGCGGGCTCCTACGAGCAGTACTTC. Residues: CASSLSRLAGSYEQYF.

The CDR3 DNA reads as TGTGCCAGCAGCGCGGACAGGGGGGTATACACTGAAGCTTTCTTT. Translating gives CASSADRGVYTEAFF. The chain uses TRBV5-8 and TRBJ1-1, with 10 bases identical to TRBD1. The germline gives CDR1 SGHTS, CDR2 YDEGEE. The junction had 6 bases not matched to a gene; V was cut back by 4 bases and J by 3 bases. CDR3 length: 15 amino acids.

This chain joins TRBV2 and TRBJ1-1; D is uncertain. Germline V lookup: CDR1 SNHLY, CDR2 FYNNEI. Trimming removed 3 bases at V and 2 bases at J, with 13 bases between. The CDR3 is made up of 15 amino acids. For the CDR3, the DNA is TGTGCCAGCAGTGATCGTGGAATGGATAACACTGAAGCTTTCTTT. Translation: CASSDRGMDNTEAFF.

CDR3 nucleotides: TGTGCCAGCAGTGAAGCATGGCCTACCTACAATGAGCAGTTCTTC. Protein product: CASSEAWPTYNEQFF. The chain is built from TRBV6-1 and TRBJ2-1; D remains ambiguous. The V and J ends lost 0 bases and 2 bases respectively, with 8 bases between them. The V gene's germline CDR1 is MNHNS and CDR2 SASEGT. The CDR3 length is 15 residues.

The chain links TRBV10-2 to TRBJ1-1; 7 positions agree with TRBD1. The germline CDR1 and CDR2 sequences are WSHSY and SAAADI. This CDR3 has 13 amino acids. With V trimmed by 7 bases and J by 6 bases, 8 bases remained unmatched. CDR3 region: CASTRATGAEAFF. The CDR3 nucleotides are TGCGCCAGCACCCGGGCAACAGGGGCTGAAGCTTTCTTT.

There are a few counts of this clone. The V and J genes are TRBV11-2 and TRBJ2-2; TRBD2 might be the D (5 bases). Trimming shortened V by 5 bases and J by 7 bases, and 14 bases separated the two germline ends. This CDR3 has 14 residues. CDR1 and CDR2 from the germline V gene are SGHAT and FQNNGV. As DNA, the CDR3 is TGTGCCAGCAGCCCGGGATGGGGTAACGGGGAGCTGTTTTTT. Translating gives CASSPGWGNGELFF.

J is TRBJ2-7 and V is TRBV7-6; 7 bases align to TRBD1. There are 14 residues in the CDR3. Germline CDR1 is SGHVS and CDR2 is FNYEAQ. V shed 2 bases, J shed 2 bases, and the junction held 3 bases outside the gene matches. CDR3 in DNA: TGTGCCAGCAGCTTAACTGACAGGGCCTACGAGCAGTACTTC. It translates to CASSLTDRAYEQYF.

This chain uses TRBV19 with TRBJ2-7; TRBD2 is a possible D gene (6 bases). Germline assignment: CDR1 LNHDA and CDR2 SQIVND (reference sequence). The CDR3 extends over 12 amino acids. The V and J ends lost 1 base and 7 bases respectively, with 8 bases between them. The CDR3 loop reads CASSIGAGEQYF. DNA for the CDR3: TGTGCCAGTAGTATAGGGGCGGGAGAGCAGTACTTC.

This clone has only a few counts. CDR3 residues: CASRTLTGQETQYF. CDR3 coding DNA: TGTGCCAGCAGAACCTTGACAGGTCAAGAGACCCAGTACTTC. The chain employs TRBV6-5 and TRBJ2-5; tentatively, D is TRBD1 (6 bases). Trimming removed 6 bases from V and 2 bases from J, with 13 bases in between. There are 14 residues in the CDR3. Looked up from germline, CDR1 is MNHEY and CDR2 is SVGAGI.

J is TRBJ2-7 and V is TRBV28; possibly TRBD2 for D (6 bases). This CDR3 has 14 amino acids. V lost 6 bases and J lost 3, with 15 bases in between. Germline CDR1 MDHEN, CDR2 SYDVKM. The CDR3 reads CASSPGESRYEQYF. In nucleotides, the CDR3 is TGTGCCAGCAGCCCGGGAGAATCGCGCTACGAGCAGTACTTC.